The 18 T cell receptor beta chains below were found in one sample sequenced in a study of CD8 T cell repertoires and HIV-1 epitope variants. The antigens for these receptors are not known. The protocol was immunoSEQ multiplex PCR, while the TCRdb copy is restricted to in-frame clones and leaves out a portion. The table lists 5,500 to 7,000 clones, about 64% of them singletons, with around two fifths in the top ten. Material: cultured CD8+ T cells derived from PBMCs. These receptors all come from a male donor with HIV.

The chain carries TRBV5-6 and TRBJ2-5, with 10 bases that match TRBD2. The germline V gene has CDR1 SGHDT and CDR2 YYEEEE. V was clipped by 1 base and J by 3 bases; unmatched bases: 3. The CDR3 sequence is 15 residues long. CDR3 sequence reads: CASSLLAGVEETQYF. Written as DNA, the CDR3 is TGTGCCAGCAGCTTGCTAGCGGGGGTGGAAGAGACCCAGTACTTC.

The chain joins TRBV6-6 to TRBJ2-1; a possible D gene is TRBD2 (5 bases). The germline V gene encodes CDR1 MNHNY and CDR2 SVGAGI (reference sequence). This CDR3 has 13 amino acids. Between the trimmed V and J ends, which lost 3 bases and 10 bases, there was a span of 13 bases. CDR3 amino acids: CASSYDRGSEQFF. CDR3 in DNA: TGTGCCAGCAGTTATGACCGGGGAAGCGAGCAGTTCTTC.

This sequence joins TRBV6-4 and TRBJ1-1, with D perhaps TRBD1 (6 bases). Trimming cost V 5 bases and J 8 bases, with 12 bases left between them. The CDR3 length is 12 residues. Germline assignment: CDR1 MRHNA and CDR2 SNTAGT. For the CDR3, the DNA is TGTGCCAGCAGTACAGGGCCCGCGGAAGCTTTCTTT. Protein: CASSTGPAEAFF.

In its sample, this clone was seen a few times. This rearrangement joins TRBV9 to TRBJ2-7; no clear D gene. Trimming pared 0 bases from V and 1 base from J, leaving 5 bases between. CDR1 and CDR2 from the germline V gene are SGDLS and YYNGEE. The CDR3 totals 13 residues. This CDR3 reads CASSVEGSYEQYF. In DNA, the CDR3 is TGTGCCAGCAGCGTAGAAGGGTCCTACGAGCAGTACTTC.

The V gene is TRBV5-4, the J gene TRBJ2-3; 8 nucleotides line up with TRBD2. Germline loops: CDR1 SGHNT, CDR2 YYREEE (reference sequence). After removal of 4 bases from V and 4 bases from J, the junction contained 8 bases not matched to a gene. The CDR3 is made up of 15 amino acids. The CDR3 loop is CASSRREGRSDTQYF. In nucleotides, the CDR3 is TGTGCCAGCAGCCGCCGGGAGGGGCGGTCAGATACGCAGTATTTT.

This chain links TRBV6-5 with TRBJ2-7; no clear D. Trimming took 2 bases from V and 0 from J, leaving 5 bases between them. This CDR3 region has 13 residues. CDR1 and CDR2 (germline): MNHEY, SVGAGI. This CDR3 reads CASSYSSSYEQYF. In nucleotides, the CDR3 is TGTGCCAGCAGTTACAGTAGCTCCTACGAGCAGTACTTC.

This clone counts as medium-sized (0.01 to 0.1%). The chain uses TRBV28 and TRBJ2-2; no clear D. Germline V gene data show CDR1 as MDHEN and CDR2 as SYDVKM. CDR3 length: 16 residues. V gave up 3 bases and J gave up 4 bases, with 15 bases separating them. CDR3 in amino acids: CASSLWAEGSTGELFF. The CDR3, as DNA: TGTGCCAGCAGTTTGTGGGCGGAAGGGTCCACCGGGGAGCTGTTTTTT.

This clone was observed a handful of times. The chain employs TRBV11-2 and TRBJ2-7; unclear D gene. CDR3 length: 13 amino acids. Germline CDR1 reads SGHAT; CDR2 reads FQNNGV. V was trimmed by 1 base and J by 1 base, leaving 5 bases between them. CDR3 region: CASSLGVSYEQYF. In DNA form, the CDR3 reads TGTGCCAGCAGCTTAGGAGTTTCCTACGAGCAGTACTTC.

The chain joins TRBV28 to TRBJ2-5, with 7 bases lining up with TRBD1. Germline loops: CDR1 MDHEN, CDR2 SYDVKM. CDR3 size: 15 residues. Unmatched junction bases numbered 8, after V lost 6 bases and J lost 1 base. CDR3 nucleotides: TGTGCCAGCAGACCGACAGGGAAGCGCCAAGAGACCCAGTACTTC. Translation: CASRPTGKRQETQYF.

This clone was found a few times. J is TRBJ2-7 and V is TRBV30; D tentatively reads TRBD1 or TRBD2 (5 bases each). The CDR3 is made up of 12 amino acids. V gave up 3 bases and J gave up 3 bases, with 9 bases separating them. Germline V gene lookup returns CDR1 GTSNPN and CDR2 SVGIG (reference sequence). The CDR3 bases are TGTGCCTGGAGCGGGGACGGCTACGAGCAGTACTTC. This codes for CAWSGDGYEQYF.

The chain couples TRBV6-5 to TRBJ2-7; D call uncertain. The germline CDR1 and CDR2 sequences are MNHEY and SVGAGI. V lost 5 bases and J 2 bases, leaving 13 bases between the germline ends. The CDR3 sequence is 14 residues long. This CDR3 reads CASSEGAGPYEQYF. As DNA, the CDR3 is TGTGCCAGCAGTGAAGGAGCAGGTCCCTACGAGCAGTACTTC.

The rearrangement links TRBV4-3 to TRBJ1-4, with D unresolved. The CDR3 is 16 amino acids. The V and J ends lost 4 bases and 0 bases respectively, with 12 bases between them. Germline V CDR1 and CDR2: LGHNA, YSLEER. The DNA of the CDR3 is TGCGCCAGCAGCCCCTTCCCACTTGCAACTAATGAAAAACTGTTTTTT. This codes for CASSPFPLATNEKLFF.

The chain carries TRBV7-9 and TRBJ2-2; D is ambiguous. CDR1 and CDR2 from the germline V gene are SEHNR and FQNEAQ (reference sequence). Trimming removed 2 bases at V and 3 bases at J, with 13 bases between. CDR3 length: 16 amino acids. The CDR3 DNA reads TGTGCCAGCAGCTTACTTGAGGAGTTCTACACCGGGGAGCTGTTTTTT. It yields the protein CASSLLEEFYTGELFF.

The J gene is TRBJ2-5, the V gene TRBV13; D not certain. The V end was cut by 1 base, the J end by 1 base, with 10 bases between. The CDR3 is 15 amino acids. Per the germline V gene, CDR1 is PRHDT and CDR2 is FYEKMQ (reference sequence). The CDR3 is CASSLDGWSQETQYF. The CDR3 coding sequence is TGTGCCAGCAGCTTAGACGGTTGGTCCCAAGAGACCCAGTACTTC.

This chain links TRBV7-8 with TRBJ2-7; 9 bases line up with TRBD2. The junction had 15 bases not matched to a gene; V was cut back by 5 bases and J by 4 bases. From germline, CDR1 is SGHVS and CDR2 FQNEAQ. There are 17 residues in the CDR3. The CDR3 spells CASSPFGGGRAFYEQYF. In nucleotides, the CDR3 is TGTGCCAGCAGCCCTTTCGGGGGCGGGAGGGCCTTTTACGAGCAGTACTTC.

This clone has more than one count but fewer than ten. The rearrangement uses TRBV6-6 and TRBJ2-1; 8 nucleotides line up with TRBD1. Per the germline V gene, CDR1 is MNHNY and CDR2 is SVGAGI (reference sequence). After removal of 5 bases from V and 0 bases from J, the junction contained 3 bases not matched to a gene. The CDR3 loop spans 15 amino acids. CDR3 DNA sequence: TGTGCCAGCAGTGCCGGGACAGGCTCCTACAATGAGCAGTTCTTC. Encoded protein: CASSAGTGSYNEQFF.

The CDR3 sequence is CASSPPGLAGAGELFF. Written as DNA, the CDR3 is TGTGCCAGCAGCCCTCCGGGACTAGCGGGAGCCGGGGAGCTGTTTTTT. The chain employs TRBV2 and TRBJ2-2; the match to TRBD2 covers 14 bases. CDR1 SNHLY and CDR2 FYNNEI come from the germline V gene. V lost 6 bases, J lost 6 bases, and 6 bases stayed unmatched. This CDR3 contains 16 residues.

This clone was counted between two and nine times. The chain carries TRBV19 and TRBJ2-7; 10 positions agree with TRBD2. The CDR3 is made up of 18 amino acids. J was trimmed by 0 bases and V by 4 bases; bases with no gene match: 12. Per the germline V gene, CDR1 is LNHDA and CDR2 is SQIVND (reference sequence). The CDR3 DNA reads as TGTGCCAGTAGTACTCACGCTGGACTAGCGGAAAGCTCCTACGAGCAGTACTTC. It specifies CASSTHAGLAESSYEQYF.